Listed below are T cell receptor beta chains from one sample, sequenced in a study of beta chain features in type 1 diabetes. Using immunoSEQ multiplex PCR, the repertoire was profiled, and TCRdb retains in-frame clones only, with some absent. The profile shows roughly 500,000 clones, approximately 30% of them singletons. Sequenced input: naive CD4+ T cells from blood. These receptors originate from a man aged 18 to 29 in good health. CDR3s include the opening cysteine and the closing phenylalanine or tryptophan. The D gene is left open where the match is weak. Size tells how often a clone was seen (once, few, many) or the class of an expanded clone, and some rows leave it out.

V gene	D gene	J gene	clone size	CDR3 protein	CDR3 DNA
TRBV5-4	NA	TRBJ2-1	NA	CASSLDKGRFYNEQFF	TGTGCCAGCAGCTTGGATAAGGGGCGCTTCTACAATGAGCAGTTCTTC
TRBV20-1	NA	TRBJ2-1	NA	CSATNNEQFF	TGCAGTGCGACTAACAATGAGCAGTTCTTC
TRBV29-1	NA	TRBJ2-2	few	CSVGWGKNTGELFF	TGCAGCGTTGGATGGGGGAAGAACACCGGGGAGCTGTTTTTT
TRBV28	NA	TRBJ1-4	few	CASTEDGREKLFF	TGTGCCAGCACTGAGGACGGGAGAGAAAAACTGTTTTTT
TRBV15	NA	TRBJ1-5	NA	CATSRDLLLGSNQPQHF	TGTGCCACCAGCAGAGATCTTCTGCTCGGTAGCAATCAGCCCCAGCATTTT
TRBV7-8	NA	TRBJ1-2	NA	CASSLVRHERYTF	TGTGCCAGCAGCTTAGTTCGGCACGAGCGCTACACCTTC
TRBV7-2	NA	TRBJ2-5	NA	CASSPRHAPYQETQYF	TGTGCCAGCAGCCCAAGACATGCACCTTACCAAGAGACCCAGTACTTC
TRBV29-1	TRBD1	TRBJ2-5	few	CSVKGARVETQYF	TGCAGCGTTAAGGGGGCGCGGGTGGAGACCCAGTACTTC
TRBV30	NA	TRBJ2-7	NA	CAWSPRDGWYEQYF	TGTGCCTGGAGTCCTAGGGACGGCTGGTACGAGCAGTACTTC
TRBV7-9	TRBD1	TRBJ2-4	NA	CASSSGQGWNIQYF	TGTGCCAGCAGCTCCGGACAGGGCTGGAACATTCAGTACTTC
TRBV7-2	TRBD1	TRBJ1-1	NA	CASSFRTGPNTEAFF	TGTGCCAGCAGCTTTCGGACAGGGCCGAACACTGAAGCTTTCTTT
TRBV7-2	NA	TRBJ2-1	NA	CASSSPRSSYNEQFF	TGTGCCAGCAGCTCCCCAAGGAGCTCCTACAATGAGCAGTTCTTC
TRBV28	TRBD2	TRBJ2-1	NA	CASSWSGSGDNEQFF	TGTGCCAGCAGCTGGAGCGGGAGTGGCGACAATGAGCAGTTCTTC
TRBV25-1	NA	TRBJ2-1	NA	CASSEWVGSYYNEQFF	TGTGCCAGCAGTGAATGGGTCGGGAGCTACTACAATGAGCAGTTCTTC
TRBV7-6	TRBD1	TRBJ2-3	NA	CASSPDRGRNTQYF	TGTGCCAGCAGCCCAGACAGGGGTCGGAATACGCAGTATTTT
TRBV6-1	NA	TRBJ2-3	NA	CASSPGPGTDTQYF	TGTGCCAGCAGTCCCGGGCCGGGCACAGATACGCAGTATTTT
TRBV7-9	TRBD2	TRBJ2-3	NA	CASTKGGSGRAWTDTQYF	TGTGCCAGCACCAAAGGGGGTAGCGGGAGGGCCTGGACAGATACGCAGTATTTT
TRBV7-9	NA	TRBJ2-7	NA	CASSLGSGESYEQYF	TGTGCCAGCAGCTTAGGCTCAGGAGAATCCTACGAGCAGTACTTC
TRBV5-4	NA	TRBJ1-5	once	CASSFPGNNQPQHF	TGTGCCAGCAGCTTTCCGGGGAACAATCAGCCCCAGCATTTT
TRBV7-2	NA	TRBJ1-2	few	CASTPDRANYGYTF	TGTGCCAGCACACCGGACAGAGCTAACTATGGCTACACCTTC
TRBV19	NA	TRBJ2-4	NA	CASSSQENIQYF	TGTGCCAGTAGTTCCCAGGAAAACATTCAGTACTTC
TRBV2	NA	TRBJ1-5	NA	CASSEARTRLGSQHF	TGTGCCAGCAGTGAAGCGAGGACGCGGTTAGGGTCCCAGCATTTT
TRBV30	NA	TRBJ1-1	NA	CAWRKPGHPVAEAFF	TGTGCCTGGAGGAAACCGGGACACCCGGTTGCTGAAGCTTTCTTT
TRBV7-9	NA	TRBJ2-1	few	CASSTDSYNEQFF	TGTGCCAGCAGTACGGACTCGTACAATGAGCAGTTCTTC
TRBV25-1	TRBD1	TRBJ1-2	few	CASSEPGTGANYGYTF	TGTGCCAGCAGTGAACCGGGGACAGGAGCCAACTATGGCTACACCTTC
TRBV30	NA	TRBJ1-4	NA	CAWSVLDTVGKLFF	TGTGCCTGGAGTGTCCTGGACACAGTAGGAAAACTGTTTTTT
TRBV9	NA	TRBJ1-5	NA	CASSVGPQVGSQHF	TGTGCCAGCAGCGTAGGCCCCCAGGTGGGGTCCCAGCATTTT
TRBV7-2	TRBD2	TRBJ2-1	few	CASSWTSENEQFF	TGTGCCAGCAGCTGGACTAGCGAGAATGAGCAGTTCTTC
TRBV29-1	NA	TRBJ2-3	NA	CSVTDGTDTQYF	TGCAGCGTGACGGACGGCACAGATACGCAGTATTTT
TRBV28	TRBD1	TRBJ1-5	NA	CASGGTGSNQPQHF	TGTGCCAGCGGGGGGACAGGGTCCAATCAGCCCCAGCATTTT
TRBV29-1	TRBD1	TRBJ2-1	NA	CSVEGGRDRVIDEQFF	TGCAGCGTTGAAGGGGGCCGGGACAGGGTGATCGATGAGCAGTTCTTC
TRBV9	NA	TRBJ1-2	NA	CASSVEAGAHGYTF	TGTGCCAGCAGCGTAGAGGCAGGGGCGCATGGCTACACCTTC
TRBV29-1	TRBD1	TRBJ2-1	few	CSVAQTGVVNEQFF	TGCAGCGTTGCGCAGACAGGGGTCGTCAATGAGCAGTTCTTC
TRBV30	NA	TRBJ2-1	NA	CAWSVLGESKQFF	TGTGCCTGGAGTGTACTGGGAGAAAGTAAGCAGTTCTTC
TRBV28	TRBD2	TRBJ2-7	few	CASSAGLAGYEQYF	TGTGCCAGCAGCGCCGGACTAGCGGGTTACGAGCAGTACTTC
TRBV7-2	NA	TRBJ2-5	few	CASIPGAFGETQYF	TGTGCCAGCATCCCCGGGGCCTTCGGGGAGACCCAGTACTTC
TRBV19	NA	TRBJ1-2	NA	CASKSSTGRLNGYTF	TGTGCCAGTAAATCGAGTACAGGGAGGCTTAATGGCTACACCTTC
TRBV11-2	TRBD1	TRBJ1-3	NA	CASSPDRGSGNTIYF	TGTGCCAGCAGCCCCGACAGGGGCTCTGGAAACACCATATATTTT
TRBV5-4	NA	TRBJ1-1	few	CASSPGVRGSTEAFF	TGTGCCAGCAGCCCAGGGGTGCGGGGGAGCACTGAAGCTTTCTTT
TRBV9	NA	TRBJ2-3	NA	CASSPWGQRASTDTQYF	TGTGCCAGCAGCCCGTGGGGCCAGCGCGCTAGCACAGATACGCAGTATTTT
TRBV27	TRBD2	TRBJ2-3	NA	CASSWAGVEGDTQYF	TGTGCCAGCAGTTGGGCGGGAGTAGAGGGAGATACGCAGTATTTT
TRBV7-9	TRBD2	TRBJ2-1	NA	CASTIAGVVNEQFF	TGTGCCAGCACCATAGCGGGAGTTGTGAATGAGCAGTTCTTC
TRBV30	NA	TRBJ2-1	NA	CAWIKDRAANEQFF	TGTGCCTGGATCAAGGACAGAGCCGCTAATGAGCAGTTCTTC
TRBV4-3	NA	TRBJ2-6	few	CASSQVATGANVLTF	TGCGCCAGCAGCCAAGTGGCTACTGGGGCCAACGTCCTGACTTTC
TRBV4-3	TRBD2	TRBJ2-3	NA	CASSQDAAGGTDTQYF	TGCGCCAGCAGCCAAGATGCGGCGGGAGGCACAGATACGCAGTATTTT
TRBV7-2	TRBD2	TRBJ2-1	few	CASSLVGGLAGYEQFF	TGTGCCAGCAGCCTCGTTGGAGGACTAGCGGGATATGAGCAGTTCTTC
TRBV7-8	TRBD2	TRBJ2-3	NA	CASSQIAGGTDTQYF	TGTGCCAGCAGCCAAATAGCGGGAGGAACAGATACGCAGTATTTT
TRBV5-4	TRBD1	TRBJ2-7	NA	CASSLGGRYEQYF	TGTGCCAGCAGCCTAGGGGGCCGGTACGAGCAGTACTTC
TRBV30	TRBD2	TRBJ2-7	NA	CAWTIGGSTSEQYF	TGTGCCTGGACGATAGGCGGGAGTACGTCCGAGCAGTACTTC
TRBV4-3	TRBD2	TRBJ2-7	NA	CASSQVLAGGSYEQYF	TGCGCCAGCAGCCAAGTTCTCGCGGGAGGGTCCTACGAGCAGTACTTC
TRBV29-1	NA	TRBJ2-1	few	CSVVKGDEQFF	TGCAGCGTTGTTAAGGGAGATGAGCAGTTCTTC
TRBV28	TRBD1	TRBJ1-1	few	CASSTPRTGKAFF	TGTGCCAGCAGCACACCAAGGACAGGCAAAGCTTTCTTT
TRBV20-1	TRBD2	TRBJ2-3	NA	CSASGLGYF	TGCAGTGCTTCGGGACTAGGGTATTTT
TRBV9	TRBD1	TRBJ2-5	few	CASGTGPQETQYF	TGTGCCAGCGGGACAGGGCCCCAAGAGACCCAGTACTTC
TRBV6-5	TRBD2	TRBJ2-5	NA	CASSPGGYETQYF	TGTGCCAGCAGCCCGGGGGGTTACGAGACCCAGTACTTC
TRBV7-9	NA	TRBJ2-1	few	CASSLGQINNEQFF	TGTGCCAGCAGCTTAGGGCAGATAAACAATGAGCAGTTCTTC
TRBV28	NA	TRBJ2-1	NA	CASRNNEQFF	TGTGCCAGCAGGAACAATGAGCAGTTCTTC
TRBV30	NA	TRBJ1-1	NA	CAWSATRGDVGTEAFF	TGTGCCTGGAGTGCCACGCGGGGGGATGTTGGCACTGAAGCTTTCTTT